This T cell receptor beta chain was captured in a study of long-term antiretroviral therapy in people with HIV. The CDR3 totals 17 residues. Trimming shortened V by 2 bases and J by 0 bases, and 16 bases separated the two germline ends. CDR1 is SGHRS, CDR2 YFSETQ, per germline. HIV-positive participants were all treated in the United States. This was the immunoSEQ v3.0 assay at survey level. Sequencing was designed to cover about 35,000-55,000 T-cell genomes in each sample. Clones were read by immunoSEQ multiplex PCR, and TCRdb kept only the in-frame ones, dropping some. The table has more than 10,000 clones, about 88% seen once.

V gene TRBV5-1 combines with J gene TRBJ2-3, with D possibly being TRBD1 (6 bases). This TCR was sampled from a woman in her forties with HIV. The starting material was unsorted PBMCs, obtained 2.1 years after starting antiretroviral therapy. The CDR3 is CASSFGHRDPSTDTQYF. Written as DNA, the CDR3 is TGCGCCAGCAGCTTTGGACACAGGGACCCTAGCACAGATACGCAGTATTTT. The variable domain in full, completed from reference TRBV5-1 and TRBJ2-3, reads KAGVTQTPRYLIKTRGQQVTLSCSPISGHRSVSWYQQTPGQGLQFLFEYFSETQRNKGNFPGRFSGRQFSNSRSEMNVSTLELGDSALYLCASSFGHRDPSTDTQYFGPGTRLTVL.